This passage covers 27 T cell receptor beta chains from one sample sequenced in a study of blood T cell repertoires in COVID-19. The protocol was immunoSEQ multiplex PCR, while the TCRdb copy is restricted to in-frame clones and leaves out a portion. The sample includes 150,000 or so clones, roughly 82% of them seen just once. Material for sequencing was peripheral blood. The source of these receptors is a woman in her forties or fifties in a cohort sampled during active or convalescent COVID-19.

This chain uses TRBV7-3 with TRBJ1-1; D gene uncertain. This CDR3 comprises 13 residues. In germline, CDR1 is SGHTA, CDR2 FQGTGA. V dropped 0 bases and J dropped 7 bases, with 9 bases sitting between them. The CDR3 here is CASSLTQSSEAFF. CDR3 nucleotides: TGTGCCAGCAGCTTAACACAGAGTAGTGAAGCTTTCTTT.

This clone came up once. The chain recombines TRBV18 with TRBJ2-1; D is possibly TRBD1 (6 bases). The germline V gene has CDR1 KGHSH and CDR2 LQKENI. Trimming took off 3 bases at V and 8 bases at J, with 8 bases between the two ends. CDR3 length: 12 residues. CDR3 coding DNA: TGTGCCAGCTCACCGGGACACGATGAGCAGTTCTTC. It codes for CASSPGHDEQFF.

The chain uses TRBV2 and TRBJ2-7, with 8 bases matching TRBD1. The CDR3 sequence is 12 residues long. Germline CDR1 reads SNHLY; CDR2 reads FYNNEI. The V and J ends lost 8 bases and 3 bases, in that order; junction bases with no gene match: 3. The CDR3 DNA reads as TGTGCCAGCGGGACAGGTCTCTACGAGCAGTACTTC. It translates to CASGTGLYEQYF.

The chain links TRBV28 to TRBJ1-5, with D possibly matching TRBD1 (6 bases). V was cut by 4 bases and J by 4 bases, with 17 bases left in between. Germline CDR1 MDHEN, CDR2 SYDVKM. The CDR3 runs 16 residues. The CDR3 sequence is CASSSLTTGANQPQHF. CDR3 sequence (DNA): TGTGCCAGCAGTTCCCTTACGACAGGTGCGAATCAGCCCCAGCATTTT. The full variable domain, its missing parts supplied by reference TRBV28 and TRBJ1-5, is DVKVTQSSRYLVKRTGEKVFLECVQDMDHENMFWYRQDPGLGLRLIYFSYDVKMKEKGDIPEGYSVSREKKERFSLILESASTNQTSMYLCASSSLTTGANQPQHFGDGTRLSIL.

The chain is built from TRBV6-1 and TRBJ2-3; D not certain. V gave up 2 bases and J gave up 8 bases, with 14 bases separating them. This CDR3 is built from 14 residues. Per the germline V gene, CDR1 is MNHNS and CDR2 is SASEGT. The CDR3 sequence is CASSERLDLGTQYF. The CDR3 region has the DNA TGTGCCAGCAGTGAAAGGCTAGATCTGGGTACGCAGTATTTT.

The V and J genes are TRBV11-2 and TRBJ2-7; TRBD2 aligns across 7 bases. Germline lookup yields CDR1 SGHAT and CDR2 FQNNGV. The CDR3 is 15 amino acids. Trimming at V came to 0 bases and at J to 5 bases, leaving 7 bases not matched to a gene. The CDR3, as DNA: TGTGCCAGCAGCTTAGAGCTAGCGGTGGTGCACGAGCAGTACTTC. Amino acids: CASSLELAVVHEQYF.

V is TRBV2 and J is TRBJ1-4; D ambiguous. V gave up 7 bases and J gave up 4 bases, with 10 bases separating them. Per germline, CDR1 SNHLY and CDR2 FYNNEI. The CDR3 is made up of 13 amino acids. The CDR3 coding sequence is TGTGCCAGCAACGGCGGCCATAATGAAAAACTGTTTTTT. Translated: CASNGGHNEKLFF.

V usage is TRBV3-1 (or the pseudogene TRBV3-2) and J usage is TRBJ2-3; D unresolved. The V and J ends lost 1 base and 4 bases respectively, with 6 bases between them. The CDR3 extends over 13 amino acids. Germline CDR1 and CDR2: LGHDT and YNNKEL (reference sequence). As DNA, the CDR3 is TGTGCCAGCAGCCAAGGTCTGTCAGATACGCAGTATTTT. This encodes CASSQGLSDTQYF.

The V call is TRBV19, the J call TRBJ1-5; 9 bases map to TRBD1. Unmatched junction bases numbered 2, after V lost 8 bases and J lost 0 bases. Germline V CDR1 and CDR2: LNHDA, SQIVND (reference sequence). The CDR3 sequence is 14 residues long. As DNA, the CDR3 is TGTGCCAGTGACAGGGGGAATAGCAATCAGCCCCAGCATTTT. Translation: CASDRGNSNQPQHF.

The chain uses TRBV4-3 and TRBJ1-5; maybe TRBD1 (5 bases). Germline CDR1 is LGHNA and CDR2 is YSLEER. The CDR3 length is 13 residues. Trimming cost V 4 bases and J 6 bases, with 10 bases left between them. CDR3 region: CASSPGGAQPQHF. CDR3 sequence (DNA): TGCGCCAGCAGCCCAGGCGGGGCTCAGCCCCAGCATTTT.

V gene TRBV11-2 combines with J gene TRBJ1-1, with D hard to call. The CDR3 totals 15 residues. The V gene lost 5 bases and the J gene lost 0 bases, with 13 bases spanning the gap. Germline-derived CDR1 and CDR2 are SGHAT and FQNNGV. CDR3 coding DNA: TGTGCCAGCAGCACACCTCCCGGGGTGAACACTGAAGCTTTCTTT. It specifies CASSTPPGVNTEAFF.

In nucleotides, the CDR3 is TGTGCCACCGGGACAGGGATGAACACTGAAGCTTTCTTT. The encoded protein is CATGTGMNTEAFF. The J gene is TRBJ1-1, the V gene TRBV6-5, with 9 bases matching TRBD1. Germline values: CDR1 MNHEY, CDR2 SVGAGI. V shed 10 bases and J 0 bases; nucleotides not matched to a gene: 3. The CDR3 runs to 13 residues.

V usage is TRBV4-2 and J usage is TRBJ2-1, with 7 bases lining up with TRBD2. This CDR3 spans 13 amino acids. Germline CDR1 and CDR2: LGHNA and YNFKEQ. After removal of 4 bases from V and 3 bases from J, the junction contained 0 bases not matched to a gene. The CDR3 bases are TGTGCCAGCAGCCGGGGGGGCTACAATGAGCAGTTCTTC. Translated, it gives CASSRGGYNEQFF.

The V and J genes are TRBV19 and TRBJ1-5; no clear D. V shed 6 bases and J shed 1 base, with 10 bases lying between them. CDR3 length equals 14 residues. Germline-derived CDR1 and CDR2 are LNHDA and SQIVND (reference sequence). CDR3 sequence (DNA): TGTGCCAGTAGGAGATACCCCAGCAATCAGCCCCAGCATTTT. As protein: CASRRYPSNQPQHF. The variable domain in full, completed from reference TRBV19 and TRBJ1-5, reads DGGITQSPKYLFRKEGQNVTLSCEQNLNHDAMYWYRQDPGQGLRLIYYSQIVNDFQKGDIAEGYSVSREKKESFPLTVTSAQKNPTAFYLCASRRYPSNQPQHFGDGTRLSIL.

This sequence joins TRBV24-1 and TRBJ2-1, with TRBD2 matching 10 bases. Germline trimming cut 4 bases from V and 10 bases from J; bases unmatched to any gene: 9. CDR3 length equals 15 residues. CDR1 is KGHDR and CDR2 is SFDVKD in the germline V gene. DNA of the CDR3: TGTGCCACCAGTGAATTTAGCGGGGGGAACGGGGAGCAGTTCTTC. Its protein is CATSEFSGGNGEQFF.

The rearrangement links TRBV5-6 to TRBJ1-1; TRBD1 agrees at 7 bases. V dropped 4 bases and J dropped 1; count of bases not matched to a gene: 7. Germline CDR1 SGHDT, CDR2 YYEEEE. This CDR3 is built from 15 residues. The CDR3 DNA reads TGTGCCAGCAGCGATAGACAGGGTCCGAACACTGAAGCTTTCTTT. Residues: CASSDRQGPNTEAFF.

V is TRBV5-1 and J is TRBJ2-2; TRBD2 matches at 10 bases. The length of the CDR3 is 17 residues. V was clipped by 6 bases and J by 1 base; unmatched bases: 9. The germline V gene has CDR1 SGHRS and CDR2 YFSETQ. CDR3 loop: CASTPASGGRNTGELFF. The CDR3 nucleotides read TGCGCCAGCACCCCGGCTAGCGGGGGCCGGAACACCGGGGAGCTGTTTTTT.

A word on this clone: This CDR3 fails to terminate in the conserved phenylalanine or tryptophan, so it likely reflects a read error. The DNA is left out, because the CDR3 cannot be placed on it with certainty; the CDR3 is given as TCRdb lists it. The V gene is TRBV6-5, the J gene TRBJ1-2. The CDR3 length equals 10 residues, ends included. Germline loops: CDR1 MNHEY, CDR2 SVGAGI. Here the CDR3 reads CASSSEGASL.

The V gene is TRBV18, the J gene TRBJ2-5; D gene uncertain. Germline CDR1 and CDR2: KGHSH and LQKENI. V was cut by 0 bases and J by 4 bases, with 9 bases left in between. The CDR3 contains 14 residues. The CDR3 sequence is CASSPPSPPETQYF. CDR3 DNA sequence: TGTGCCAGCTCACCACCCTCCCCCCCAGAGACCCAGTACTTC.

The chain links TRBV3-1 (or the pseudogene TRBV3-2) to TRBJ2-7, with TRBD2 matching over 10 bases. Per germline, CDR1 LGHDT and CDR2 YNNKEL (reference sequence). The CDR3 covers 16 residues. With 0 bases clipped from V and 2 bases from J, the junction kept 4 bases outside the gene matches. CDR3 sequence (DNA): TGTGCCAGCAGCCAAGAACCCAGCGGGGGGGCCTACGAGCAGTACTTC. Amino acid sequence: CASSQEPSGGAYEQYF.

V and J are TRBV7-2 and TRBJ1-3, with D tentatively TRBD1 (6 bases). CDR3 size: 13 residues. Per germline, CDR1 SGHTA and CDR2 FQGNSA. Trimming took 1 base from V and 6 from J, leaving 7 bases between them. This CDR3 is CASSLDRENTIYF. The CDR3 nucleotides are TGTGCCAGCAGCTTAGACAGGGAAAACACCATATATTTT.

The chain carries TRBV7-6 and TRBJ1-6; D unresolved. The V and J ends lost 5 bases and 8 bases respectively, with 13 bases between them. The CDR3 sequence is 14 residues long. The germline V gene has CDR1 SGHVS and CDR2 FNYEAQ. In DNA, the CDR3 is TGTGCCAGCAGCGAGGGTCAAGGAGATTCACCCCTCCACTTT. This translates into CASSEGQGDSPLHF.

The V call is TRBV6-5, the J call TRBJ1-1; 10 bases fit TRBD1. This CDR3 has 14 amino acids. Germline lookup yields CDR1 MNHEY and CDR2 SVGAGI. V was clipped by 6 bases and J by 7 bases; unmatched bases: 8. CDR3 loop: CASRGQGMGGEAFF. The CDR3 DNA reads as TGTGCCAGCAGGGGACAGGGGATGGGTGGTGAAGCTTTCTTT.

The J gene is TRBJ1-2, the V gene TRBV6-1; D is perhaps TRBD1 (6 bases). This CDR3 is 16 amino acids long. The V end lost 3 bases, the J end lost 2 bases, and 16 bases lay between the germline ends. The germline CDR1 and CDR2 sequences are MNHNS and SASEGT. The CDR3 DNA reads TGTGCCAGCAGTGACGGGACACTCCCCGGGAACTATGGCTACACCTTC. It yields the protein CASSDGTLPGNYGYTF.

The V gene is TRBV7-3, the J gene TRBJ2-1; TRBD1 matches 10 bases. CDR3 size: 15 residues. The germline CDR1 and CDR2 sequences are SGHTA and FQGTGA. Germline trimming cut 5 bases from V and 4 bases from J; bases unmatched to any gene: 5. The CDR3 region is CASSTTGGAYNEQFF. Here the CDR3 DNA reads TGTGCCAGCAGCACGACAGGGGGCGCGTACAATGAGCAGTTCTTC.

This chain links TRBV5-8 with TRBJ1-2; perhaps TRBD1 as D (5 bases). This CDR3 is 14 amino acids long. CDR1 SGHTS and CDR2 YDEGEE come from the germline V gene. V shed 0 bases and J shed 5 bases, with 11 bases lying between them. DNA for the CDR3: TGTGCCAGCAGCTTGGAGGGGCATTGGTATGGCTACACCTTC. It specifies CASSLEGHWYGYTF.

CDR3 amino acids: CASSPDTYQPQHF. CDR3 coding DNA: TGTGCCAGCTCACCCGACACATATCAGCCCCAGCATTTT. V usage is TRBV18 and J usage is TRBJ1-5; D gene ambiguous. V was pared by 3 bases and J by 5 bases, with 8 bases between. The CDR3 runs to 13 residues. CDR1 is KGHSH, CDR2 LQKENI, per germline.